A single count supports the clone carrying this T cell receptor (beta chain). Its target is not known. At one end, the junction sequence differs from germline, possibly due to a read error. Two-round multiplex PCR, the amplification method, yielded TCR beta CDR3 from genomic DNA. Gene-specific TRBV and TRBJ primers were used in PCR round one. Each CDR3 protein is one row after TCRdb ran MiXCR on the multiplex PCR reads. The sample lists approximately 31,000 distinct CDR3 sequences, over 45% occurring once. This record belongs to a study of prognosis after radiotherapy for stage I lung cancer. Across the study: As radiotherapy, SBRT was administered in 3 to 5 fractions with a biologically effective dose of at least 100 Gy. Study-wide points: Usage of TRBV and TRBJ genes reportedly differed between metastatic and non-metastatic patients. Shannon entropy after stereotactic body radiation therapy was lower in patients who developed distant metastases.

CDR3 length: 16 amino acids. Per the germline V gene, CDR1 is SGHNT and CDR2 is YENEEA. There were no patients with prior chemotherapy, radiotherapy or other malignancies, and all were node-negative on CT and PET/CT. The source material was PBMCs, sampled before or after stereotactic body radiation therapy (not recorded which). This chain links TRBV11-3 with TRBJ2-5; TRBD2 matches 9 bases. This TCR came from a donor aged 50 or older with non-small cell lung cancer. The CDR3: CASSAGTSWRAETQYF. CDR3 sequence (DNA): TGTGCCAGCAGCGCCGGGACTAGCTGGAGGGCGGAGACCCAATACTTC.